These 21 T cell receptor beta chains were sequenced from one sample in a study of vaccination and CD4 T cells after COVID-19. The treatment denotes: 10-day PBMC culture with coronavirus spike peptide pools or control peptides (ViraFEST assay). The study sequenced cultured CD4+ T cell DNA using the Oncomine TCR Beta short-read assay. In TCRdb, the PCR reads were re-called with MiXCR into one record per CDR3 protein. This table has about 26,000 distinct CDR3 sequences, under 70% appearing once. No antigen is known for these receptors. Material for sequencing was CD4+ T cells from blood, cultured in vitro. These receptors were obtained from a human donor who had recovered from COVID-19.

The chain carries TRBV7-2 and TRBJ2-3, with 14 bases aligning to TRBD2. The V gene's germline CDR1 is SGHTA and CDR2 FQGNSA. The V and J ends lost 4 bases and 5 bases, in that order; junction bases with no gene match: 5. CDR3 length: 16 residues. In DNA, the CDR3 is TGTGCCAGCAGCTCCCGACTAGCGGGAGGGAAAGATACGCAGTATTTT. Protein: CASSSRLAGGKDTQYF. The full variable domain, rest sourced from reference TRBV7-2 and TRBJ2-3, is GAGVSQSPSNKVTEKGKDVELRCDPISGHTALYWYRQSLGQGLEFLIYFQGNSAPDKSGLPSDRFSAERTGGSVSTLTIQRTQQEDSAVYLCASSSRLAGGKDTQYFGPGTRLTVL.

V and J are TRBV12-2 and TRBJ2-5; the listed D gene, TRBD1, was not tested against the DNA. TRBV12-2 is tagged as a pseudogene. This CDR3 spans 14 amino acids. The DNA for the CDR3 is TGTGCAAGTCGCTTACCGAGCCCCCTTGAGACCCAGTACTTC. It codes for CASRLPSPLETQYF.

The CDR3 DNA sequence: TGTGCCAGCACCACTCTCGGACAGGGTTCAGGATCACCCCTCCACTTT. This codes for CASTTLGQGSGSPLHF. This chain uses TRBV12-3 or TRBV12-4 with TRBJ1-6; 8 bases match TRBD1. Trimming removed 7 bases from V and 10 bases from J; junction bases left unmatched: 15. CDR3 length: 16 residues.

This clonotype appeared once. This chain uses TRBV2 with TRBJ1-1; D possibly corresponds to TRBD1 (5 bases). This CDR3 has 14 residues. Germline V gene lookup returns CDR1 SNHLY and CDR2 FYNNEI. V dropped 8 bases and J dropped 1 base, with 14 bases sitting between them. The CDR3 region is CASLGVRGNTEAFF. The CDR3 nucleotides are TGTGCCAGCCTGGGGGTACGGGGGAACACTGAAGCTTTCTTT.

CDR3 loop: CASRFRDNQPQHF. CDR3 coding DNA: TGTGCCAGCAGATTCCGGGACAATCAGCCCCAGCATTTT. The chain is built from TRBV6-2 or TRBV6-3 and TRBJ1-5, with D uncertain. CDR3 length equals 13 residues. V was cut by 6 bases and J by 3 bases, with 9 bases left in between. Germline V CDR1 and CDR2: MNHEY, SVGEGT.

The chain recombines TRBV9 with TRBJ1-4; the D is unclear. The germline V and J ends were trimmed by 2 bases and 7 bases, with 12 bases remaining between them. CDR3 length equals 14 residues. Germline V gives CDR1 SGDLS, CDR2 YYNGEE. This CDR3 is CASSVDPGFEKLFF. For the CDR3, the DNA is TGTGCCAGCAGCGTCGACCCGGGGTTTGAAAAACTGTTTTTT.

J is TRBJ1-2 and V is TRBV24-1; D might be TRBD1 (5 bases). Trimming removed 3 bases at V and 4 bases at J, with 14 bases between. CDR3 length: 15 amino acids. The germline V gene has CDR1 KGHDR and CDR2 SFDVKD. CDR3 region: CATSDALGAPYGYTF. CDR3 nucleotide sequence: TGTGCCACCAGTGATGCCTTAGGGGCTCCCTATGGCTACACCTTC.

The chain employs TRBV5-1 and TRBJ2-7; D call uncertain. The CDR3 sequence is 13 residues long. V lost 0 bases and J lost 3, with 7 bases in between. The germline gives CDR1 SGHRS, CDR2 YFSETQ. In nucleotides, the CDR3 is TGCGCCAGCAGCTTGGCCTTGAACTACGAGCAGTACTTC. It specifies CASSLALNYEQYF.

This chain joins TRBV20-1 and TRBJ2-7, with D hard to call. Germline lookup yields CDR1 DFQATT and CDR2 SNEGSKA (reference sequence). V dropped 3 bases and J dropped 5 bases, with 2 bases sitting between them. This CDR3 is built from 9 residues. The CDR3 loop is CSARDEQYF. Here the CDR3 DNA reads TGCAGTGCTAGGGACGAGCAGTACTTC.

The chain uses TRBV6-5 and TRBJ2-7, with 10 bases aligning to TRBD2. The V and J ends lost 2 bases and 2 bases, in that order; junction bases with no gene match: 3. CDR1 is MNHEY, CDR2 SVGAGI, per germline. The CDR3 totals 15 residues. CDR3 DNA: TGTGCCAGCAGTTACCCCCTAGCGGGGGCCTACGAGCAGTACTTC. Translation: CASSYPLAGAYEQYF.

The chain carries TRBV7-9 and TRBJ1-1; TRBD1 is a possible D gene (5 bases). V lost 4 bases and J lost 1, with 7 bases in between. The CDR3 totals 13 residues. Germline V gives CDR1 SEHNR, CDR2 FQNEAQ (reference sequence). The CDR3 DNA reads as TGTGCCAGCAGCTCTACAGGGAACACTGAAGCTTTCTTT. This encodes CASSSTGNTEAFF. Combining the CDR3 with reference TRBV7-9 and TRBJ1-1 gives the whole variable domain DTGVSQNPRHKITKRGQNVTFRCDPISEHNRLYWYRQTLGQGPEFLTYFQNEAQLEKSRLLSDRFSAERPKGSFSTLEIQRTEQGDSAMYLCASSSTGNTEAFFGQGTRLTVV.

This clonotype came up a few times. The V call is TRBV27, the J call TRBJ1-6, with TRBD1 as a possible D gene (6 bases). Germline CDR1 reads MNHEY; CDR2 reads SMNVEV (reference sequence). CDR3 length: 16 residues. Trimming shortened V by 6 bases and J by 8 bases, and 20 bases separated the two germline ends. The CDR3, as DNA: TGTGCCAGCAGCCAAGACAGGCCCCTCCGGGATTCACCCCTCCACTTT. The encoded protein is CASSQDRPLRDSPLHF.

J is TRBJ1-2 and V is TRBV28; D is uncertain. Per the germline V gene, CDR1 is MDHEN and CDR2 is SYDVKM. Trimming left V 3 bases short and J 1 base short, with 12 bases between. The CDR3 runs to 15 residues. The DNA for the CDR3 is TGTGCCAGCAGTTTGGGCCGCCCGGGTAACTATGGCTACACCTTC. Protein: CASSLGRPGNYGYTF.

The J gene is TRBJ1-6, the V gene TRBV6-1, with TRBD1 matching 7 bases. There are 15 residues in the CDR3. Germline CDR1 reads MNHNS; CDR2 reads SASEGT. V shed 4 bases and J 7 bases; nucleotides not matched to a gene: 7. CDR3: CASSGSTGSNSPLHF. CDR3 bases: TGTGCCAGCAGTGGTTCGACAGGGTCAAATTCACCCCTCCACTTT.

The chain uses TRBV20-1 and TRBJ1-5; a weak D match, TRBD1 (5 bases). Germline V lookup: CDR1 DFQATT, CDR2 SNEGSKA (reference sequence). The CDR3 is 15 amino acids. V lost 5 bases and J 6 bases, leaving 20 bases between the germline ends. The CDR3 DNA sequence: TGCAGTGCTGAGGGGAGTTCCCGGAGGGGTCAGCCCCAGCATTTT. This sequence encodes CSAEGSSRRGQPQHF.

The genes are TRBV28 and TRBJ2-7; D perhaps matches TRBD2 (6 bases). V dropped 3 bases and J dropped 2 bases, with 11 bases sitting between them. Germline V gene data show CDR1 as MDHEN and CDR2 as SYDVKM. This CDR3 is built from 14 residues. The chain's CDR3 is CASSFASATYEQYF. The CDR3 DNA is TGTGCCAGCAGTTTTGCTAGCGCGACCTACGAGCAGTACTTC.

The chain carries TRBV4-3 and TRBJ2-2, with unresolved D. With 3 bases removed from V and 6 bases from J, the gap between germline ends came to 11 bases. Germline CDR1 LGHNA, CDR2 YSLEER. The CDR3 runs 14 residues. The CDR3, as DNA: TGCGCCAGCAGCCATAGGACCGCGGCCGGGGAGCTGTTTTTT. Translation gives CASSHRTAAGELFF.

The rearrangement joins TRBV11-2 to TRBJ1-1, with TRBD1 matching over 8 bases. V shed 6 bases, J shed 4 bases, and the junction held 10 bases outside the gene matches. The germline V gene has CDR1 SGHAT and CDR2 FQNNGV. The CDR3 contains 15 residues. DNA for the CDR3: TGTGCCAGCAGAGATCCAGGGGGCGGAAGCACTGAAGCTTTCTTT. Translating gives CASRDPGGGSTEAFF.

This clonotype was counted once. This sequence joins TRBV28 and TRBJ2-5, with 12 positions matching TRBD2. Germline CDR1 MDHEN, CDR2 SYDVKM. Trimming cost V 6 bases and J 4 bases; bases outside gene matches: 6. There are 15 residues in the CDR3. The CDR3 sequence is CASSPSGRGPETQYF. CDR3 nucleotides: TGTGCCAGCAGCCCTAGCGGGAGGGGGCCAGAGACCCAGTACTTC.

For the CDR3, the DNA is TGCAGTGCAGCCCTTGGGGAGAGCGGGAGACGAGAGACCCAGTACTTC. Its translation: CSAALGESGRRETQYF. The chain recombines TRBV20-1 with TRBJ2-5; the match to TRBD2 covers 8 bases. The CDR3 loop spans 16 amino acids. Looked up from germline, CDR1 is DFQATT and CDR2 is SNEGSKA (reference sequence). The V segment lost 6 bases and the J segment 4 bases; nucleotides outside the gene matches: 16.

The CDR3 DNA follows: TGTGCCAGCAGCTTATCCGGGAACACTGAAGCTTTCTTT. As protein: CASSLSGNTEAFF. The chain recombines TRBV7-9 with TRBJ1-1; D is unresolved. CDR1 is SEHNR, CDR2 FQNEAQ, per germline (reference sequence). The CDR3 runs 13 residues. The V end was cut by 2 bases, the J end by 1 base, with 5 bases between. Full variable domain (outside the CDR3, taken from reference TRBV7-9 and TRBJ1-1): DTGVSQNPRHKITKRGQNVTFRCDPISEHNRLYWYRQTLGQGPEFLTYFQNEAQLEKSRLLSDRFSAERPKGSFSTLEIQRTEQGDSAMYLCASSLSGNTEAFFGQGTRLTVV.